This T cell receptor beta chain emerged from a study of blood T cells in healthy people across ages. A second 7 to 11 cycle PCR used barcoded and J-beta primers. Each cDNA molecule received a tag from a template-switch adaptor that had 12 random nucleotides. Samples each returned at least 3 million CDR3-containing paired-end reads. Via MiXCR, TCRdb re-called the 5' RACE reads, giving one row per CDR3 protein. Seen here are 1.5 million to 2 million distinct CDR3 sequences, roughly two fifths observed once, and the top ten hold 20% to 25%. Donors were healthy Caucasian individuals from Russia aged roughly 6 to 90. Trimming took 2 bases from V and 5 from J, leaving 13 bases between them. The CDR3 runs to 15 residues. Germline V gives CDR1 KGHDR, CDR2 SFDVKD.

The J gene is TRBJ2-3, the V gene TRBV24-1; D remains unclear. Sample: blood. This TCR was recovered from a human donor in good health. CDR3 nucleotides: TGTGCCACCAGTGATTCTGACCTATTCTTAGATACGCAGTATTTT. Its translation is CATSDSDLFLDTQYF.